This entry features one T cell receptor beta chain sequence. Its antigen remains unidentified. The data originate from a study of breast tumors, draining lymph nodes, adjacent tissues. Notes on the study in general: Data only fit, rather than demonstrated, lymph node origin of most tumor T cells. Data fit most tumor T cells coming from lymph node, expanding in tumor. Tumor repertoires ranked between lymph nodes and nontumor tissue in diversity, with V and J gene preferences.

CDR1 is KGHDR and CDR2 is SFDVKD in the germline V gene. Trimming took off 1 base at V and 7 bases at J, with 4 bases between the two ends. This CDR3 spans 12 amino acids. TCRdb itself ran the multiplex PCR reads through MiXCR, one entry per CDR3 protein. The top ten hold less than 9% of the sample, which has approximately 19,000 distinct CDR3 sequences, around 50% seen once. The chain uses TRBV24-1 and TRBJ1-5; no definite D call. The sequenced material came from breast tumor tissue. The origin of this receptor is a female donor with breast cancer. Some clones in this sample may be carry-over from other donors' samples. CDR3 coding DNA: TGTGCCACCAGTGATTTTGCCCAGCCCCAGCATTTT. It is translated as CATSDFAQPQHF.